The T cell receptor beta chain under discussion was sequenced for a study of read filtering for tumor transcriptome and immune sequencing. Sampling of bone marrow took place during active disease in every patient. This clonotype was detected many times. V shed 2 bases and J shed 6 bases, with 12 bases lying between them. The CDR3 spans 14 residues. Germline-derived CDR1 and CDR2 are SEHNR and FQNEAQ (reference sequence). From approximately 430 ng of RNA, a library with molecular barcoded alpha/delta and beta/gamma adaptors was made. TCRdb reanalysed the reads using MiXCR and keeps one entry per CDR3 protein. The sample contains 90,000 or so distinct CDR3 sequences, 20% to 25% of which appear only once.

This chain connects TRBV7-9 to TRBJ2-3, with D uncertain. The sequence was obtained from a donor aged 40 or older with multiple myeloma. Input material: a population of CD138-negative cells sorted from bone marrow. The CDR3 loop is CASSLSSSWDTQYF. The CDR3 nucleotides read TGTGCCAGCAGCTTATCATCGAGTTGGGATACGCAGTATTTT.